This is a list of T cell receptor beta chains from one sample in a study of T cell responses to AZD1222 COVID-19 vaccine. Sequenced by immunoSEQ multiplex PCR; TCRdb stores in-frame clones only, minus some. The sample includes some 150,000 clones, 85% to 95% seen only once; the top ten take roughly 1%. The sample consisted of peripheral blood, taken on day 0 of AZD1222 vaccination. The receptors stem from an adult in good health. Both conserved end residues are part of each CDR3.

J gene,CDR3 length,V gene,CDR3 protein
TRBJ1-1,16,TRBV7-9,CASSPNQGAPDTEAFF
TRBJ1-5,13,TRBV12-3/TRBV12-4,CASTFGGNQPQHF
TRBJ2-7,15,TRBV5-1,CASSGRDRGNYEQYF
TRBJ2-3,16,TRBV1,CTSSQVRQGLTDTQYF
TRBJ2-2,14,TRBV11-3,CASSGRALTGELFF
TRBJ1-2,14,TRBV10-3,CAISERQTNYGYTF
TRBJ2-2,16,TRBV19,CASSSQRGMFTGELFF
TRBJ1-5,16,TRBV4-1,CASSQDVGSQYQPQHF
TRBJ2-5,16,TRBV6-5,CASSYSGQGASETQYF
TRBJ1-2,13,TRBV7-9,CASSQTGTDGYTF
TRBJ1-2,14,TRBV5-1,CASAPGQTNYGYTF
TRBJ2-1,15,TRBV13,CASSLGHSSYNEQFF
TRBJ2-2,16,TRBV5-6,CASRWTVAGGHGELFF
TRBJ1-2,15,TRBV6-1,CASSEPSEVNYGYTF
TRBJ1-5,15,TRBV6-5,CASSSGQGWRQPQHF
TRBJ2-7,12,TRBV2,CASRGQGAEQYF